The 8 T cell receptor beta chains reported below all come from one sample, sequenced in a study of blood T cell repertoires in COVID-19. The table came from immunoSEQ multiplex PCR; TCRdb's copy has only in-frame clones and leaves some out. This sample yields 270,000 or so clones, of which 86% are seen a single time; around 8.8% belongs to the top ten. The material sequenced was peripheral blood. These receptors were collected from a man aged 40-55 years with active or convalescent COVID-19.

The chain joins TRBV5-1 to TRBJ2-5; TRBD2 might be the D (5 bases). The CDR3 is 14 amino acids. Germline loops: CDR1 SGHRS, CDR2 YFSETQ. Trimming cost V 5 bases and J 4 bases, with 15 bases left between them. The chain's CDR3 is CASRFDPAVETQYF. The CDR3 DNA follows: TGCGCCAGCAGATTTGACCCAGCGGTAGAGACCCAGTACTTC.

The V gene is TRBV4-2, the J gene TRBJ2-1, with 8 positions matching TRBD2. Germline V gene sequence: CDR1 LGHNA, CDR2 YNFKEQ. The CDR3 spans 17 residues. Unmatched junction bases numbered 13, after V lost 1 base and J lost 8 bases. CDR3: CASSQVPGTRSNDEQFF. Here the CDR3 DNA reads TGTGCCAGCAGCCAAGTTCCAGGGACTAGGTCCAACGATGAGCAGTTCTTC.

This CDR3 reads CSVRGTGYSYEQYF. The CDR3 DNA reads TGCAGCGTGAGGGGGACGGGCTACTCCTACGAGCAGTACTTC. The V call is TRBV29-1, the J call TRBJ2-7; possibly TRBD1 for D (6 bases). The germline V and J ends were trimmed by 6 bases and 0 bases, with 15 bases remaining between them. The CDR3 has 14 amino acids. Germline CDR1 and CDR2: SQVTM and ANQGSEA.

Points on this clone: Other DNA sequences in the same sample also yield this CDR3. This chain uses TRBV5-6 with TRBJ2-7, with 10 nucleotides matching TRBD1. Germline trimming cut 2 bases from V and 2 bases from J; bases unmatched to any gene: 1. CDR3 length equals 14 residues. The germline gives CDR1 SGHDT, CDR2 YYEEEE. CDR3 bases: TGTGCCAGCAGCTTCGGGACAGGGGCCTACGAGCAGTACTTC. This translates into CASSFGTGAYEQYF.

The rearrangement joins TRBV6-5 to TRBJ2-1, with 7 bases matching TRBD1. The CDR3 totals 15 residues. With V trimmed by 6 bases and J by 6 bases, 11 bases remained unmatched. Germline V CDR1 and CDR2: MNHEY, SVGAGI. For the CDR3, the DNA is TGTGCCAGCAGCTCCGACAGGGTAGTCCTCAATGAGCAGTTCTTC. This translates into CASSSDRVVLNEQFF.

The rearrangement uses TRBV5-1 and TRBJ1-1; 10 nucleotides agree with TRBD1. This CDR3 comprises 15 residues. Trimming cost V 1 base and J 5 bases; bases outside gene matches: 5. Germline CDR1 SGHRS, CDR2 YFSETQ. CDR3 residues: CASSLSGQGLTEAFF. The DNA for the CDR3 is TGCGCCAGCAGCTTGTCGGGACAGGGGTTAACTGAAGCTTTCTTT.

The sample holds one count of this clone. The chain has TRBV2 and TRBJ2-1; TRBD2 aligns across 7 bases. In germline, CDR1 is SNHLY, CDR2 FYNNEI. V shed 3 bases and J 4 bases; nucleotides not matched to a gene: 6. The CDR3 totals 15 residues. As DNA, the CDR3 is TGTGCCAGCAGTGAGGGGCCTAGCGGTTACAATGAGCAGTTCTTC. Residues: CASSEGPSGYNEQFF.

This clone occurred once. The V call is TRBV19, the J call TRBJ2-1, with 7 bases identical to TRBD1. The length of the CDR3 is 15 residues. In germline, CDR1 is LNHDA, CDR2 SQIVND (reference sequence). V was pared by 6 bases and J by 8 bases, with 13 bases of the junction left unmatched. The CDR3, as DNA: TGTGCCAGTAGCCCCGGGACAGTAATAGTCGATGAGCAGTTCTTC. Its translation is CASSPGTVIVDEQFF.